One sample yielded the 10 T cell receptor beta chains listed below, sequenced in a study of T cells in Graves' hyperthyroidism and ophthalmopathy (dated 2019 in TCRdb). The protocol used for the library was multiplex PCR. For sequencing, an Illumina HiSeq 2000 was employed. Amplification of TCR beta CDR3 regions was carried out from RNA transcripts. For the first round of RT-PCR on the TCR CDR3, the HTBI primer set was used together with the Qiagen OneStep RT-PCR kit. TCRdb reworked the public reads: Q25 trimming with fastp, MiXCR clone assembly, productive beta chains retained. Rows matching on CDR3 protein sequence are summarized as one entry with the most common DNA and genes. The sample has 600,000 to 800,000 distinct CDR3 sequences on record, about 35% of them singletons. The top ten hold roughly 30% of the sample. The sample was blood. Receptor source: a woman in her forties with Graves' hyperthyroidism.

This clonotype was found many times. The chain uses TRBV29-1 and TRBJ1-1, with TRBD1 matching 10 bases. V was pared by 7 bases and J by 4 bases, with 6 bases of the junction left unmatched. Germline V gene sequence: CDR1 SQVTM, CDR2 ANQGSEA. CDR3 length equals 13 residues. The CDR3 DNA is TGCAGCGCGGGACAGGGGTTGGTCACTGAAGCTTTCTTT. Translating gives CSAGQGLVTEAFF.

The V call is TRBV28, the J call TRBJ2-2, with 8 bases that match TRBD1. The germline gives CDR1 MDHEN, CDR2 SYDVKM. CDR3 length: 15 residues. The J segment lost 7 bases and the V segment lost 7 bases, leaving 11 bases of the junction unmatched. The CDR3 is CASTGGAGGHGELFF. CDR3 nucleotide sequence: TGTGCCAGCACGGGTGGGGCAGGGGGCCACGGGGAGCTGTTTTTT.

This clonotype was recorded at least ten times. V usage is TRBV7-6 and J usage is TRBJ2-7, with TRBD1 matching over 9 bases. Germline V gives CDR1 SGHVS, CDR2 FNYEAQ. The V segment lost 1 base and the J segment 5 bases; nucleotides outside the gene matches: 9. The CDR3 is 16 residues long. CDR3 sequence (DNA): TGTGCCAGCAGCTTAGATAAAGGGACAGGGTTTGACGAGCAGTACTTC. It yields the protein CASSLDKGTGFDEQYF.

The rearrangement joins TRBV25-1 to TRBJ2-7, with TRBD2 matching over 7 bases. Germline assignment: CDR1 MGHDK and CDR2 SYGVNS. The CDR3 consists of 15 residues. V trimming: 7 bases; J trimming: 7 bases; junction bases outside the gene matches: 16. As DNA, the CDR3 is TGTGCCAGCACCCCTTTACCCGCGGGGGTCTGGGAGCAGTACTTC. Translation: CASTPLPAGVWEQYF.

This clonotype has at least ten counts. V and J are TRBV10-3 and TRBJ1-3; no clear D. Deletions cut 4 bases from V and 0 bases from J, with 7 bases between. This CDR3 comprises 14 residues. Germline V gene lookup returns CDR1 ENHRY and CDR2 SYGVKD. Written as DNA, the CDR3 is TGTGCCATCAGTGGCGGAACCTCTGGAAACACCATATATTTT. Translation: CAISGGTSGNTIYF.

This clonotype came up once. The chain recombines TRBV10-3 with TRBJ1-2; 7 bases are a match to TRBD1. J gave up 4 bases and V 5 bases, and 7 bases lay outside the gene matches. This CDR3 is built from 14 residues. The germline gives CDR1 ENHRY, CDR2 SYGVKD. The CDR3 loop reads CAISFAGTVYGYTF. CDR3 in DNA: TGTGCCATCAGTTTCGCGGGGACAGTCTATGGCTACACCTTC.

This clonotype has just a few counts. J is TRBJ2-7 and V is TRBV19; TRBD1 is a possible D gene (5 bases). CDR1 and CDR2 from the germline V gene are LNHDA and SQIVND (reference sequence). Trimming pared 6 bases from V and 0 bases from J, leaving 18 bases between. This CDR3 contains 16 residues. DNA of the CDR3: TGTGCCAGTAGCCGGTCCCTCACAGGCTTCTCCTACGAGCAGTACTTC. It codes for CASSRSLTGFSYEQYF.

V gene TRBV12-3 or TRBV12-4 combines with J gene TRBJ2-7; TRBD2 matches 9 bases. Unmatched junction bases numbered 3, after V lost 6 bases and J lost 0 bases. The CDR3 has 14 residues. CDR3 nucleotide sequence: TGTGCCAGCAGAACAGCGGGGGGCTCCTACGAGCAGTACTTC. Its protein product is CASRTAGGSYEQYF.

For this clonotype: One junction end disagrees with the germline gene, perhaps due to a read error. This chain uses TRBV24-1 with TRBJ1-1; TRBD1 might be the D (6 bases). CDR3 length: 14 residues. CDR1 and CDR2 from the germline V gene are KGHDR and SFDVKD. CDR3 region: CATRRRGSDTETLF. The CDR3 coding sequence is TGTGCCACCAGAAGGAGGGGGAGTGACACTGAAACTCTCTTT.

This clonotype was found many times. The J gene is TRBJ1-1, the V gene TRBV6-6; possible D gene TRBD1, 5 bases. This CDR3 has 13 residues. The germline V and J ends were trimmed by 0 bases and 4 bases, with 6 bases remaining between them. Germline values: CDR1 MNHNY, CDR2 SVGAGI (reference sequence). CDR3 sequence reads: CASSYSRGTEAFF. The CDR3 nucleotides read TGTGCCAGCAGTTACTCGAGGGGCACTGAAGCTTTCTTT.